This entry concerns a single T cell receptor (beta chain). Its antigen is not identified. CDR1 is MNHNY, CDR2 SVGAGI, per germline (reference sequence). V lost 2 bases to trimming and J lost 6 bases, with 10 bases between them. The CDR3 has 13 residues. The sample comes from a study of cytomegalovirus exposure and HLA in healthy donors. General study findings and limits: Some TCR beta chains (164 of them) were listed as cytomegalovirus-associated. It was assumed in the presence/absence analyses that sequencing depth was roughly uniform across donors. In a later analysis, donors in an Asian-associated ancestry cluster reportedly had fewer N-insertions in productive TCRs than the cohort mean.

60 Vbeta and 13 Jbeta primers were used in PCR. Here immunoSEQ multiplex PCR was the method, and the copy in TCRdb shows in-frame clones only, minus some. This table holds tens of thousands of clones, around four fifths found once. The sample was PBMCs. The gene calls are TRBV6-6 and TRBJ1-2, with D tentatively TRBD1 (5 bases). This TCR derives from a man aged 50 or older in good health and CMV-seronegative. The CDR3 nucleotides read TGTGCCAGCAGTTACGGAAGGGGTGATGGCTACACCTTC. Residues: CASSYGRGDGYTF.